What follows is one T cell receptor (beta chain) and its context. In Seattle, patients joined the study during active infection and were tracked longitudinally. The data stem from a study of blood T cell repertoires in COVID-19. The wider study: Some COVID-19 samples were acute and others convalescent; all came from the United States, Italy and Spain. In each case, the material was cDNA or gDNA derived from T cells, B-cell-depleted T cells, or PBMCs.

Trimming removed 4 bases at V and 4 bases at J, with 13 bases between. Germline V gene sequence: CDR1 LGHNA, CDR2 YNFKEQ. The CDR3 contains 15 residues. In the study's own analysis: Cell counts per sample came from amplifying reference gene primers. The repertoire was sequenced with immunoSEQ multiplex PCR; TCRdb's copy has only in-frame clones and lacks some. That table supplies the V and J calls and clone size; D and trimming were determined from the DNA. The sample has around 300,000 clones, around 88% seen once. The sample was peripheral blood. The chain links TRBV4-2 to TRBJ1-4; D gene ambiguous. This sequence originates from a woman aged 30 to 39 with COVID-19, enrolled during active disease. CDR3 DNA: TGTGCCAGCAGCCGCAACAGCGGGCGTAATGAAAAACTGTTTTTT. Translated, it gives CASSRNSGRNEKLFF.